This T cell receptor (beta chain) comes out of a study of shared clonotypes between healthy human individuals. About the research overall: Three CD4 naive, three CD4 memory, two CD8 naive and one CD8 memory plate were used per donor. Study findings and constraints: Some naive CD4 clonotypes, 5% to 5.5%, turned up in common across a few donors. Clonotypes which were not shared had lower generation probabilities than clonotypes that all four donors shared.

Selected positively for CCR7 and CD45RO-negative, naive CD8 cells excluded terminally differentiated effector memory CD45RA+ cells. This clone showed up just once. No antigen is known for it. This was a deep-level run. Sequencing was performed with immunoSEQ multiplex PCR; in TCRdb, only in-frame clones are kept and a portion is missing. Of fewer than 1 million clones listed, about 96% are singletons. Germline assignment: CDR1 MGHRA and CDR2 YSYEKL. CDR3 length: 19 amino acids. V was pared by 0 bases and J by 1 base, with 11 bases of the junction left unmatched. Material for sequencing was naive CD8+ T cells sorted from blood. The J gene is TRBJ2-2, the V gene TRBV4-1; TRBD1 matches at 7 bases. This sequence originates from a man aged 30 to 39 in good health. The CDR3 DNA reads TGCGCCAGCAGCCAAGATTCCCGGGACAGCAGAAAGAACACCGGGGAGCTGTTTTTT. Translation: CASSQDSRDSRKNTGELFF.